These 32 T cell receptor beta chains share one sample of origin, sequenced in a study of OX40 agonist ivuxolimab in advanced cancers. Measured with immunoSEQ multiplex PCR; TCRdb has only the in-frame clones, and not every one. The sample holds roughly 70,000 clones; about 82% are singletons and the top ten take approximately 1%. Sequenced here: CD4+ or CD8+ T cells sorted from blood, sampled in a trial of the OX40 agonist ivuxolimab. These receptor sequences come from an adult with an advanced solid tumor such as melanoma, head and neck, liver or kidney cancer.

This CDR3 is CASGGGGSGNTIYF. DNA of the CDR3: TGTGCCAGCGGGGGGGGAGGGTCTGGAAACACCATATATTTT. V and J are TRBV6-5 and TRBJ1-3, with TRBD1 as a possible D gene (5 bases). The germline gives CDR1 MNHEY, CDR2 SVGAGI. This CDR3 spans 14 amino acids. The V end lost 8 bases, the J end lost 1 base, and 12 bases lay between the germline ends.

This clone was seen a handful of times. The chain uses TRBV19 and TRBJ1-1; 12 nucleotides match TRBD1. V gave up 6 bases and J gave up 0 bases; unmatched junction bases: 5. From germline, CDR1 is LNHDA and CDR2 SQIVND (reference sequence). This CDR3 has 16 amino acids. The CDR3 is CASRPGQGAMNTEAFF. The CDR3 DNA reads TGTGCCAGTAGACCGGGACAGGGGGCCATGAACACTGAAGCTTTCTTT.

The J gene is TRBJ1-5, the V gene TRBV5-4, with D uncertain. The germline V gene has CDR1 SGHNT and CDR2 YYREEE (reference sequence). CDR3 length: 15 amino acids. The V end was cut by 5 bases, the J end by 2 bases, with 14 bases between. The CDR3 DNA reads as TGTGCCAGCAGTATCGGGGTCTCGGGCAATCAGCCCCAGCATTTT. Residues: CASSIGVSGNQPQHF. The complete variable domain, with remaining parts taken from reference TRBV5-4 and TRBJ1-5, reads ETGVTQSPTHLIKTRGQQVTLRCSSQSGHNTVSWYQQALGQGPQFIFQYYREEENGRGNFPPRFSGLQFPNYSSELNVNALELDDSALYLCASSIGVSGNQPQHFGDGTRLSIL.

This chain joins TRBV30 and TRBJ1-1; no clear D gene. CDR1 is GTSNPN and CDR2 is SVGIG in the germline V gene (reference sequence). This CDR3 is 13 amino acids long. V shed 3 bases and J shed 0 bases, with 8 bases lying between them. The CDR3 loop reads CAWRGRMNTEAFF. The CDR3 bases are TGTGCCTGGAGGGGCAGGATGAACACTGAAGCTTTCTTT.

V and J are TRBV11-2 and TRBJ1-2, with D perhaps matching TRBD1 (5 bases). V was clipped by 5 bases and J by 10 bases, with 20 bases between them. The CDR3 spans 14 residues. Germline lookup yields CDR1 SGHAT and CDR2 FQNNGV. The CDR3 loop is CASSLAGGAPPYTF. The CDR3 bases are TGTGCCAGCAGCCTCGCGGGAGGGGCGCCCCCCTACACCTTC. The full variable domain, its missing parts supplied by reference TRBV11-2 and TRBJ1-2, is EAGVAQSPRYKIIEKRQSVAFWCNPISGHATLYWYQQILGQGPKLLIQFQNNGVVDDSQLPKDRFSAERLKGVDSTLKIQPAKLEDSAVYLCASSLAGGAPPYTFGSGTRLTVV.

This clone came up once. The V and J genes are TRBV30 and TRBJ1-5; D is possibly TRBD1 (6 bases). CDR1 GTSNPN and CDR2 SVGIG come from the germline V gene (reference sequence). CDR3 size: 14 residues. Trimming shortened V by 5 bases and J by 5 bases, and 16 bases separated the two germline ends. The CDR3 DNA reads as TGTGCCTGGGGGGTGGGGCAGGGGCATCAGCCCCAGCATTTT. Translation: CAWGVGQGHQPQHF. The full variable domain, with the rest looked up from reference TRBV30 and TRBJ1-5, is SQTIHQWPATLVQPVGSPLSLECTVEGTSNPNLYWYRQAAGRGLQLLFYSVGIGQISSEVPQNLSASRPQDRQFILSSKKLLLSDSGFYLCAWGVGQGHQPQHFGDGTRLSIL.

The chain joins TRBV5-4 to TRBJ1-6, with D perhaps TRBD1 (6 bases). Looked up from germline, CDR1 is SGHNT and CDR2 is YYREEE (reference sequence). The CDR3 spans 14 residues. V gave up 1 base and J gave up 9 bases, with 11 bases separating them. CDR3 DNA sequence: TGTGCCAGCAGCTTGACAGGGACCGGTTCACCCCTCCACTTT. Translation: CASSLTGTGSPLHF.

This chain links TRBV6-6 with TRBJ1-5, with TRBD1 as a possible D gene (6 bases). Trimming shortened V by 3 bases and J by 5 bases, and 11 bases separated the two germline ends. This CDR3 has 14 residues. CDR1 is MNHNY, CDR2 SVGAGI, per germline (reference sequence). CDR3 bases: TGTGCCAGCAGTTATTCACAGGGATATCAGCCCCAGCATTTT. This gives the protein CASSYSQGYQPQHF.

As concerns this clone: Other DNA variants within this sample encode the same CDR3. The CDR3 nucleotides are TGTGCCATCAGTGAGTCGGGGAGGGGTGGGAATCAGCCCCAGCATTTT. Translation: CAISESGRGGNQPQHF. This chain joins TRBV10-3 and TRBJ1-5, with D tentatively TRBD1 (5 bases). Germline assignment: CDR1 ENHRY and CDR2 SYGVKD. V dropped 0 bases and J dropped 4 bases, with 13 bases sitting between them. CDR3 length: 16 amino acids.

The chain employs TRBV9 and TRBJ1-5; 8 bases map to TRBD1. This CDR3 spans 15 amino acids. V dropped 4 bases and J dropped 5; count of bases not matched to a gene: 8. Germline-derived CDR1 and CDR2 are SGDLS and YYNGEE. The CDR3 nucleotides read TGTGCCAGCAGCCCGTCGACAGGGGAGTATCAGCCCCAGCATTTT. Its protein product is CASSPSTGEYQPQHF. The entire variable domain, with the rest obtained from reference TRBV9 and TRBJ1-5, is as follows: DSGVTQTPKHLITATGQRVTLRCSPRSGDLSVYWYQQSLDQGLQFLIQYYNGEERAKGNILERFSAQQFPDLHSELNLSSLELGDSALYFCASSPSTGEYQPQHFGDGTRLSIL.

This clone appeared a single time. The chain's CDR3 is CASSYSGGTGELFF. CDR3 nucleotides: TGTGCCAGCAGTTACTCAGGAGGGACCGGGGAGCTGTTTTTT. V is TRBV6-5 and J is TRBJ2-2; TRBD2 is a possible D gene (6 bases). V lost 0 bases, J lost 5 bases, and 7 bases lay in between. This CDR3 is built from 14 residues. Germline values: CDR1 MNHEY, CDR2 SVGAGI.

The chain has TRBV11-2 and TRBJ2-2; 10 bases line up with TRBD1. With 5 bases clipped from V and 6 bases from J, the junction kept 12 bases outside the gene matches. Per germline, CDR1 SGHAT and CDR2 FQNNGV. The CDR3 runs 17 residues. CDR3 sequence reads: CASSLKPGQGSPGELFF. CDR3 DNA sequence: TGTGCCAGCAGCCTAAAACCGGGACAGGGGTCTCCCGGGGAGCTGTTTTTT.

This clone showed up just a few times. The gene calls are TRBV6-5 and TRBJ1-6, with D unresolved. The CDR3 extends over 15 amino acids. Germline loops: CDR1 MNHEY, CDR2 SVGAGI. V was cut by 2 bases and J by 7 bases, with 12 bases left in between. The CDR3 here is CASSYGSRSNSPLHF. DNA for the CDR3: TGTGCCAGCAGTTACGGTAGTCGCTCGAATTCACCCCTCCACTTT.

This chain connects TRBV11-2 to TRBJ1-2; tentatively, D is TRBD1 (5 bases). CDR1 and CDR2 (germline): SGHAT, FQNNGV. Trimming took 5 bases from V and 6 from J, leaving 10 bases between them. This CDR3 contains 12 residues. CDR3 in amino acids: CASSHDSHGYTF. The CDR3 nucleotides read TGTGCCAGCAGCCATGACAGTCATGGCTACACCTTC.

This chain links TRBV27 with TRBJ2-6; D uncertain. CDR1 is MNHEY, CDR2 SMNVEV, per germline (reference sequence). This CDR3 is 16 amino acids long. Trimming took 6 bases from V and 0 from J, leaving 12 bases between them. The CDR3 nucleotides are TGTGCCAGCAGCAGAGGCCTCCTCTCTGGGGCCAACGTCCTGACTTTC. Translated, it gives CASSRGLLSGANVLTF.

The V call is TRBV7-8, the J call TRBJ2-1; D may be TRBD1 (6 bases). This CDR3 contains 18 residues. Between the trimmed V and J ends, which lost 5 bases and 1 base, there was a span of 21 bases. Germline CDR1 and CDR2: SGHVS and FQNEAQ. The CDR3 DNA sequence: TGTGCCAGCAGCGAACGACGGGACACCCGAGGGTCCTACAATGAGCAGTTCTTC. The encoded protein is CASSERRDTRGSYNEQFF.

The rearrangement uses TRBV30 and TRBJ2-1; possible D gene TRBD1, 6 bases. The CDR3 length is 17 residues. Trimming shortened V by 0 bases and J by 1 base, and 16 bases separated the two germline ends. Per germline, CDR1 GTSNPN and CDR2 SVGIG (reference sequence). This chain's CDR3 is CAWSVLKGQLSYNEQFF. As DNA, the CDR3 is TGTGCCTGGAGTGTACTGAAGGGACAACTGTCCTACAATGAGCAGTTCTTC.

This clone was seen a few times. V and J are TRBV19 and TRBJ1-5, with D maybe TRBD1 (5 bases). Germline V lookup: CDR1 LNHDA, CDR2 SQIVND (reference sequence). V lost 4 bases, J lost 0 bases, and 10 bases lay in between. This CDR3 has 15 residues. The CDR3 nucleotides read TGTGCCAGTAGTAGACAGTTCCTTAGCAATCAGCCCCAGCATTTT. Its translation: CASSRQFLSNQPQHF.

This chain links TRBV19 with TRBJ1-1; 7 positions agree with TRBD1. CDR1 and CDR2 (germline): LNHDA, SQIVND (reference sequence). V trimming: 9 bases; J trimming: 7 bases; junction bases outside the gene matches: 17. The length of the CDR3 is 15 residues. Written as DNA, the CDR3 is TGTGCCAGCCTAGGCTACTCGACAGGGCCTGATGAAGCTTTCTTT. Amino acids: CASLGYSTGPDEAFF. Full variable domain (remainder filled in from reference TRBV19 and TRBJ1-1): DGGITQSPKYLFRKEGQNVTLSCEQNLNHDAMYWYRQDPGQGLRLIYYSQIVNDFQKGDIAEGYSVSREKKESFPLTVTSAQKNPTAFYLCASLGYSTGPDEAFFGQGTRLTVV.

In DNA form, the CDR3 reads TGCGCCAGCAGCTCGGCTCAGGGGGCAGGGAACACTGAAGCTTTCTTT. This codes for CASSSAQGAGNTEAFF. V usage is TRBV5-1 and J usage is TRBJ1-1; 8 positions agree with TRBD1. The CDR3 is made up of 16 amino acids. V dropped 3 bases and J dropped 1; count of bases not matched to a gene: 8. From germline, CDR1 is SGHRS and CDR2 YFSETQ.

The rearrangement joins TRBV25-1 to TRBJ1-5; 10 bases match TRBD1. Germline loops: CDR1 MGHDK, CDR2 SYGVNS. The junction had 7 bases not matched to a gene; V was cut back by 8 bases and J by 3 bases. This CDR3 comprises 15 residues. The CDR3 here is CASARGTGVNQPQHF. The DNA for the CDR3 is TGTGCCAGCGCCCGTGGGACAGGGGTCAATCAGCCCCAGCATTTT.

The chain carries TRBV7-9 and TRBJ2-2; D is ambiguous. This CDR3 has 12 amino acids. Germline values: CDR1 SEHNR, CDR2 FQNEAQ (reference sequence). V lost 5 bases to trimming and J lost 7 bases, with 8 bases between them. The CDR3 bases are TGTGCCAGCAGCGGGGTTGGCGGGGAGCTGTTTTTT. It codes for CASSGVGGELFF.

The J gene is TRBJ1-2, the V gene TRBV11-2; D gene uncertain. The CDR3 covers 15 residues. Trimming removed 3 bases at V and 4 bases at J, with 15 bases between. Germline V gene lookup returns CDR1 SGHAT and CDR2 FQNNGV. This CDR3 reads CASSLGPESLYGYTF. DNA of the CDR3: TGTGCCAGCAGCTTGGGCCCGGAGAGCCTCTATGGCTACACCTTC.

The chain uses TRBV7-8 and TRBJ2-5; 11 bases line up with TRBD2. The CDR3 covers 17 residues. Trimming took 5 bases from V and 1 from J; bases not matched to a gene: 9. The germline V gene has CDR1 SGHVS and CDR2 FQNEAQ. This CDR3 is CASSPRLAGGTQETQYF. CDR3 coding DNA: TGTGCCAGCAGCCCTCGTCTAGCGGGGGGCACCCAAGAGACCCAGTACTTC.

The chain couples TRBV5-1 to TRBJ2-1; D is ambiguous. The germline V and J ends were trimmed by 2 bases and 5 bases, with 14 bases remaining between them. The CDR3 has 15 residues. Germline V lookup: CDR1 SGHRS, CDR2 YFSETQ. The chain's CDR3 is CASSLRQELNNEQFF. CDR3 nucleotides: TGCGCCAGCAGCTTACGGCAGGAGCTAAACAATGAGCAGTTCTTC.

CDR3 nucleotides: TGTGCCAGCAGCTTATCGGGACAGGGGGCAAACTATGGCTACACCTTC. It specifies CASSLSGQGANYGYTF. The chain carries TRBV7-9 and TRBJ1-2, with 12 positions matching TRBD1. The CDR3 contains 16 residues. The trim removed 2 bases at V and 2 bases at J, leaving 3 bases unmatched. Germline values: CDR1 SEHNR, CDR2 FQNEAQ (reference sequence).

V gene TRBV11-2 combines with J gene TRBJ1-5; D possibly corresponds to TRBD1 (6 bases). V was cut by 0 bases and J by 2 bases, with 8 bases left in between. The CDR3 loop spans 15 amino acids. Germline CDR1 is SGHAT and CDR2 is FQNNGV. The CDR3 nucleotides are TGTGCCAGCAGCTTAGACAGGGGCGGCAATCAGCCCCAGCATTTT. Amino acids: CASSLDRGGNQPQHF.

The chain employs TRBV28 and TRBJ1-2; the D gene is possibly TRBD1 (5 bases). CDR1 and CDR2 (germline): MDHEN, SYDVKM. The CDR3 runs to 14 residues. The V end lost 6 bases, the J end lost 5 bases, and 16 bases lay between the germline ends. CDR3 in amino acids: CASRPGPGAYGYTF. In nucleotides, the CDR3 is TGTGCCAGCAGACCGGGACCTGGGGCTTATGGCTACACCTTC.

The sample holds a few counts of this clone. The gene calls are TRBV5-1 and TRBJ2-7; D is unresolved. This CDR3 has 13 residues. Between the trimmed V and J ends, which lost 0 bases and 3 bases, there was a span of 7 bases. Germline V gene sequence: CDR1 SGHRS, CDR2 YFSETQ. This CDR3 is CASSLVADYEQYF. DNA of the CDR3: TGCGCCAGCAGCTTGGTGGCAGACTACGAGCAGTACTTC.

V is TRBV5-4 and J is TRBJ2-1; 15 positions agree with TRBD2. Germline V gene data show CDR1 as SGHNT and CDR2 as YYREEE (reference sequence). The CDR3 spans 19 residues. The J segment lost 0 bases and the V segment lost 2 bases, leaving 6 bases of the junction unmatched. The CDR3 DNA is TGTGCCAGCAGCTTTACGGGACTAGCGGGGGGTCCCTCCTACAATGAGCAGTTCTTC. Its protein is CASSFTGLAGGPSYNEQFF. The full variable domain, its missing parts supplied by reference TRBV5-4 and TRBJ2-1, is ETGVTQSPTHLIKTRGQQVTLRCSSQSGHNTVSWYQQALGQGPQFIFQYYREEENGRGNFPPRFSGLQFPNYSSELNVNALELDDSALYLCASSFTGLAGGPSYNEQFFGPGTRLTVL.

The CDR3 sequence: CASSGTGNEQYF. The CDR3 DNA is TGTGCCAGCAGTGGGACAGGGAACGAGCAGTACTTC. The gene calls are TRBV2 and TRBJ2-5, with 8 bases matching TRBD1. The J call may be in error: the DNA end matches TRBJ2-7 better. The germline gives CDR1 SNHLY, CDR2 FYNNEI. The CDR3 extends over 12 amino acids.

This chain joins TRBV18 and TRBJ1-1; D possibly corresponds to TRBD1 (5 bases). CDR1 and CDR2 (germline): KGHSH, LQKENI. The CDR3 consists of 14 residues. The V end was cut by 2 bases, the J end by 5 bases, with 12 bases between. As DNA, the CDR3 is TGTGCCAGCTCACCAGAGGGTTGGGGGACTGAAGCTTTCTTT. It is translated as CASSPEGWGTEAFF.